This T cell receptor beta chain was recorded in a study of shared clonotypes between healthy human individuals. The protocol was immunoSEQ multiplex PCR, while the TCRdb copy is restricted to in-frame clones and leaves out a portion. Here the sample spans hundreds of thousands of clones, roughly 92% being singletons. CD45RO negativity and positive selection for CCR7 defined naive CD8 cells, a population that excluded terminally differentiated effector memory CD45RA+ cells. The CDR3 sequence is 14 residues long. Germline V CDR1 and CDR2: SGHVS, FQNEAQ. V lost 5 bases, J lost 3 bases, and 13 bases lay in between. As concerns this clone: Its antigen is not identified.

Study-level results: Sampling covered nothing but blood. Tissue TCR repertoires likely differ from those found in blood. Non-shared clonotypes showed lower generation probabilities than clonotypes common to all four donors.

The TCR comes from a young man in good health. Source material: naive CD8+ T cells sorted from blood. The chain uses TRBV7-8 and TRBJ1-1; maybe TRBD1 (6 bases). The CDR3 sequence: CASSKNRADTEAFF. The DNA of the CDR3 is TGTGCCAGCAGCAAGAACAGGGCCGACACTGAAGCTTTCTTT.